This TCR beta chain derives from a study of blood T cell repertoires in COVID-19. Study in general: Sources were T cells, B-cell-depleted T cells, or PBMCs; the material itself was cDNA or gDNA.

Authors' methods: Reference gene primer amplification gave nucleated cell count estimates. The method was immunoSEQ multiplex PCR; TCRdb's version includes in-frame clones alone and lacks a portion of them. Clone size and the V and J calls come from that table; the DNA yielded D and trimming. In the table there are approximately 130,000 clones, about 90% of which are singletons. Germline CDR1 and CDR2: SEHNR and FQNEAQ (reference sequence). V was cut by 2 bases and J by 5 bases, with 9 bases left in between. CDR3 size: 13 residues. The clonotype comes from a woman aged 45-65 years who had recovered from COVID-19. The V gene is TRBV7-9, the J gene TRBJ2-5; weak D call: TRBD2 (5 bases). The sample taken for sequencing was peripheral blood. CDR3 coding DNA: TGTGCCAGCAGCTTAATATCGGGGGAGACCCAGTACTTC. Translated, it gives CASSLISGETQYF.